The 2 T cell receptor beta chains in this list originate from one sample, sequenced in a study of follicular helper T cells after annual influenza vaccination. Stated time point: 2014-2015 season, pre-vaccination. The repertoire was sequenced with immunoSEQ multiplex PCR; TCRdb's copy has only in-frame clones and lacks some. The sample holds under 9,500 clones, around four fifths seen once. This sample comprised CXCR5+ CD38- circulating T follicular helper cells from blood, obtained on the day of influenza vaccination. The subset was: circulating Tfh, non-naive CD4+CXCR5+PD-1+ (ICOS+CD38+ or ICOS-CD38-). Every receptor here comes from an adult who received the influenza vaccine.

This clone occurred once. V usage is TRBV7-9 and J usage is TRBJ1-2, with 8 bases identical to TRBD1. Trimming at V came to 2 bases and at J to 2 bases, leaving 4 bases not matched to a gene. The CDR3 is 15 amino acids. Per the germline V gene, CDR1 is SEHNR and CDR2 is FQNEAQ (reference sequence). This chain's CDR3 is CASSLKSGGNYGYTF. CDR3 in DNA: TGTGCCAGCAGCTTAAAGTCAGGGGGCAACTATGGCTACACCTTC.

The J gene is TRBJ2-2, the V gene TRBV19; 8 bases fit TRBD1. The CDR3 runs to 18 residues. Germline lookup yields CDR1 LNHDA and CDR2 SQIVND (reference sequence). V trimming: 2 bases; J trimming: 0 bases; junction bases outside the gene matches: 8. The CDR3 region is CASSILGTGHSNTGELFF. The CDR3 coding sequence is TGTGCCAGTAGTATATTGGGGACAGGCCACTCGAACACCGGGGAGCTGTTTTTT.